These T cell receptor beta chains were read from a single sample in a study of OX40 agonist ivuxolimab in advanced cancers. Sequencing used immunoSEQ multiplex PCR; TCRdb keeps in-frame clones, though not all of them. The sample comprises about 76,000 clones, approximately 85% of which are singletons, and over 4.5% rests with the top ten. Source: CD4+ or CD8+ T cells sorted from blood, taken in a trial of the OX40 agonist ivuxolimab. Source of these receptors: an adult with an advanced solid tumor such as melanoma, head and neck, liver or kidney cancer. CDR3s include the opening cysteine and the closing phenylalanine or tryptophan. Each record gives: CDR3 DNA, CDR3 protein, V gene, D gene, J gene. The D gene is left open where the match is weak.

TGTGCCAGCAGCTTCGGGCCGAGGGGGGACGATGAGCAGTTCTTC CASSFGPRGDDEQFF TRBV7-3 . TRBJ2-1
TGTGCCAGCAGCTCAGAGGGGGATCTTTACAATGAGCAGTTCTTC CASSSEGDLYNEQFF TRBV7-6 . TRBJ2-1
TGTGCCAGTAGTCCGAGCCAGGTATCCTACAATGAGCAGTTCTTC CASSPSQVSYNEQFF TRBV19 . TRBJ2-1
TGTGCCAGCAGCTTAGCCAGCGGGGGGAATTTTGAGCAGTTCTTC CASSLASGGNFEQFF TRBV7-9 TRBD2 TRBJ2-1
TGTGCCAGCTCGGTGGCATCTTATAGCAATCAGCCCCAGCATTTT CASSVASYSNQPQHF TRBV7-2 . TRBJ1-5
TGTGCCAGCAGCCAGAGCGGGCTCCTCACCGGGGAGCTGTTTTTT CASSQSGLLTGELFF TRBV11-2 . TRBJ2-2
TGTGCCAGCAGAACTACAGGGGGTCGGGCCGGGGAGCTGTTTTTT CASRTTGGRAGELFF TRBV5-8 TRBD1 TRBJ2-2
TGTGCCAGCAGTGAACTGGGACAGGGCCACACTGAAGCTTTCTTT CASSELGQGHTEAFF TRBV6-1 TRBD1 TRBJ1-1
TGTGCCAGCAGCTTATTTGGGGGCACTGAAGCTTTCTTT CASSLFGGTEAFF TRBV7-6 . TRBJ1-1
TGTGCCAGTAGTACAGACGGGACAGGGGACCAGCCCCAGCATTTT CASSTDGTGDQPQHF TRBV19 TRBD1 TRBJ1-5